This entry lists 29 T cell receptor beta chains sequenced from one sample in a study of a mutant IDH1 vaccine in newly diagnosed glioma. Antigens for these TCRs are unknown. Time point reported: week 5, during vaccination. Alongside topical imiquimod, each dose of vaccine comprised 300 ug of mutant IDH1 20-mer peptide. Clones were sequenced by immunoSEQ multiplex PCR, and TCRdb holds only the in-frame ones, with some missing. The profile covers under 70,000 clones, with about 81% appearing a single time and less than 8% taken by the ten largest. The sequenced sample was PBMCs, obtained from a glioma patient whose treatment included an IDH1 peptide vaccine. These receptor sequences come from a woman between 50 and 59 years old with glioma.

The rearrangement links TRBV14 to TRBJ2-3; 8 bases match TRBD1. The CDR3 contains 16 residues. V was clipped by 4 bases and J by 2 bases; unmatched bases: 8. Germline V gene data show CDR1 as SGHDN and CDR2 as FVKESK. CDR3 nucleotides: TGTGCCAGCAGCCTCGACAGGGGTACACTCACAGATACGCAGTATTTT. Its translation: CASSLDRGTLTDTQYF.

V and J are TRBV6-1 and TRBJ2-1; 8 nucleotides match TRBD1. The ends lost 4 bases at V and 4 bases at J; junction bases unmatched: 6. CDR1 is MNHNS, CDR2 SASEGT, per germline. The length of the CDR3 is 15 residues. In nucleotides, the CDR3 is TGTGCCAGCAGTGTTACGGGACAGGCTTACAATGAGCAGTTCTTC. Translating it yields CASSVTGQAYNEQFF.

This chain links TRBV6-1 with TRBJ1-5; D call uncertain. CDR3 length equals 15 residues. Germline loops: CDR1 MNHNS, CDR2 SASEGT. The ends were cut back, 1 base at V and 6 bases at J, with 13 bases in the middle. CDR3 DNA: TGTGCCAGCAGTGAAGGGGCAAAGGGAGGTCAGCCCCAGCATTTT. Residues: CASSEGAKGGQPQHF.

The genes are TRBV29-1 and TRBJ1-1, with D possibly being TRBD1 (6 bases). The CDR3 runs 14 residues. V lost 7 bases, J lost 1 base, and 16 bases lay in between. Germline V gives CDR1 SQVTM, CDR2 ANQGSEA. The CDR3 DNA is TGCAGCGGACTCCGGGGGACAAAGAACACTGAAGCTTTCTTT. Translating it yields CSGLRGTKNTEAFF.

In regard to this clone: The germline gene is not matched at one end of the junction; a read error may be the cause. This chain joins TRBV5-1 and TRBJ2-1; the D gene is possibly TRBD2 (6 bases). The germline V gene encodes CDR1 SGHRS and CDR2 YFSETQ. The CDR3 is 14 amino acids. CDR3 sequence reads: CASSSTSSHNEQFF. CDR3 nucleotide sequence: TGCGCCAGCAGCTCCACTAGCTCCCACAATGAGCAGTTCTTC.

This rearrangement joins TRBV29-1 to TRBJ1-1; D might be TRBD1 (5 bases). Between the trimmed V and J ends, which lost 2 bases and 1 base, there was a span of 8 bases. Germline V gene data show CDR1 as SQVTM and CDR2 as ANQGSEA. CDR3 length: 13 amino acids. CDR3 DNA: TGCAGCGTTGAATCCGGGGCGAACACTGAAGCTTTCTTT. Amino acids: CSVESGANTEAFF.

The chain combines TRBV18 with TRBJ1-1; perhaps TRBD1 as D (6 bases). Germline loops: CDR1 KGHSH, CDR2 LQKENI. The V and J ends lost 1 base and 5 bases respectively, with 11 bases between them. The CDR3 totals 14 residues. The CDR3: CASSPQNRATEAFF. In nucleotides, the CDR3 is TGTGCCAGCTCACCACAGAACAGGGCGACTGAAGCTTTCTTT.

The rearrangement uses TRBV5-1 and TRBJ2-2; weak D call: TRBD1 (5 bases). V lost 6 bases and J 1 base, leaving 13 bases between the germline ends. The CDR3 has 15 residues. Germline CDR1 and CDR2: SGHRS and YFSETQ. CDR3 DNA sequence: TGCGCCAGCATACCGATCAGGGAGAACACCGGGGAGCTGTTTTTT. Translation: CASIPIRENTGELFF.

CDR3: CASSEGYEQYF. CDR3 coding DNA: TGTGCCAGCAGTGAAGGCTACGAGCAGTACTTC. The chain uses TRBV25-1 and TRBJ2-7; D not certain. CDR1 and CDR2 from the germline V gene are MGHDK and SYGVNS. The CDR3 sequence is 11 residues long. V gave up 2 bases and J gave up 3 bases, with 2 bases separating them.

In DNA form, the CDR3 reads TGCGCCAGCAGCCAGACGGGACAGAACACCGGGGAGCTGTTTTTT. It codes for CASSQTGQNTGELFF. The chain employs TRBV4-3 and TRBJ2-2; D perhaps matches TRBD1 (6 bases). Germline assignment: CDR1 LGHNA and CDR2 YSLEER. V gave up 3 bases and J gave up 1 base, with 9 bases separating them. CDR3 length: 15 residues.

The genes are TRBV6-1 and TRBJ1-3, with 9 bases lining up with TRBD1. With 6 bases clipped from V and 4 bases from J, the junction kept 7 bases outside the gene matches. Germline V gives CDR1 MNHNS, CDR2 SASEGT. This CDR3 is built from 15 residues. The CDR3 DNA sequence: TGTGCCAGCAGCCCTCCCGGGACAGGGGGAAACACCATATATTTT. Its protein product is CASSPPGTGGNTIYF.

For the CDR3, the DNA is TGTGCCAGCAGCCCCTGGACGGAGAACACTGAAGCTTTCTTT. This codes for CASSPWTENTEAFF. The V call is TRBV9, the J call TRBJ1-1; D uncertain. In germline, CDR1 is SGDLS, CDR2 YYNGEE. V was cut by 4 bases and J by 1 base, with 11 bases left in between. The CDR3 is 14 residues long.

The CDR3 sequence is CASSSPDGDNEQFF. The CDR3 nucleotides are TGTGCCAGCAGTTCCCCCGACGGGGACAATGAGCAGTTCTTC. The V and J genes are TRBV27 and TRBJ2-1; perhaps TRBD2 as D (5 bases). Germline CDR1 is MNHEY and CDR2 is SMNVEV (reference sequence). The CDR3 consists of 14 residues. Trimming shortened V by 4 bases and J by 5 bases, and 12 bases separated the two germline ends.

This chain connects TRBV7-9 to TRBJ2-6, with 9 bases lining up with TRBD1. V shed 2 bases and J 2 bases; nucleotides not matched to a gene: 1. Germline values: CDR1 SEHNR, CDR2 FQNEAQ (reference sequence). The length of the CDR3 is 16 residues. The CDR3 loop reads CASSLTGGAGANVLTF. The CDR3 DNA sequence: TGTGCCAGCAGCTTAACAGGGGGCGCTGGGGCCAACGTCCTGACTTTC.

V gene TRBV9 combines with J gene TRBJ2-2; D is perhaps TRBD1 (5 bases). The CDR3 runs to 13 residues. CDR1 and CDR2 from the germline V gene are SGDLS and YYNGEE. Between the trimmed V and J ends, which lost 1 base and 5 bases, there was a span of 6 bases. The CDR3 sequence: CASSVRGTGELFF. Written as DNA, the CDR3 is TGTGCCAGCAGCGTAAGGGGAACCGGGGAGCTGTTTTTT. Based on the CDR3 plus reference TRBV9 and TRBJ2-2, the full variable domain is DSGVTQTPKHLITATGQRVTLRCSPRSGDLSVYWYQQSLDQGLQFLIQYYNGEERAKGNILERFSAQQFPDLHSELNLSSLELGDSALYFCASSVRGTGELFFGEGSRLTVL.

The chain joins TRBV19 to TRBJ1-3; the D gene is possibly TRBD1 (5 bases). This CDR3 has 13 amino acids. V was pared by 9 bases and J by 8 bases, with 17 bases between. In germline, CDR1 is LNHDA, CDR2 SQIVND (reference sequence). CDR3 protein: CARVPGTDDTIYF. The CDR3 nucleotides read TGTGCCAGGGTTCCCGGGACGGACGACACCATATATTTT.

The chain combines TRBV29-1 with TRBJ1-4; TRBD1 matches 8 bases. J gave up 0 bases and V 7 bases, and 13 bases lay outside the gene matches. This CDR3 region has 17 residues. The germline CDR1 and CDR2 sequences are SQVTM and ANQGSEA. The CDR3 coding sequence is TGCAGCGCCCGGGGGGGGACAGGACTTGCAACTAATGAAAAACTGTTTTTT. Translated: CSARGGTGLATNEKLFF.

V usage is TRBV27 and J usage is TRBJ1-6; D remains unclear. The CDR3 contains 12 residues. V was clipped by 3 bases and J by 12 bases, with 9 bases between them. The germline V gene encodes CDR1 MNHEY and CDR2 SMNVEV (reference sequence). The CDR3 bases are TGTGCCAGCAGTTTCATACAGCAACCCCTCCACTTT. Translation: CASSFIQQPLHF.

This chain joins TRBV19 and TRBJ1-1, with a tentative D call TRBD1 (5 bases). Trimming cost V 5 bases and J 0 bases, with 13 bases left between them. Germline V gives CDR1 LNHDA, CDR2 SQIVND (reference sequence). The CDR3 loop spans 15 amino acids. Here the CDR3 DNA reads TGTGCCAGTAGTGGGGCAGGGATTATGAACACTGAAGCTTTCTTT. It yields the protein CASSGAGIMNTEAFF.

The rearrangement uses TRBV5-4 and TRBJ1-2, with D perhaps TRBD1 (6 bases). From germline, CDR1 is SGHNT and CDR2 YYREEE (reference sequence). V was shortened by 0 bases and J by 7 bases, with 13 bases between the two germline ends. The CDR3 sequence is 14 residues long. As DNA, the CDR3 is TGTGCCAGCAGCTTGGAACAGGGTTCTTCTGGCTACACCTTC. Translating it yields CASSLEQGSSGYTF.

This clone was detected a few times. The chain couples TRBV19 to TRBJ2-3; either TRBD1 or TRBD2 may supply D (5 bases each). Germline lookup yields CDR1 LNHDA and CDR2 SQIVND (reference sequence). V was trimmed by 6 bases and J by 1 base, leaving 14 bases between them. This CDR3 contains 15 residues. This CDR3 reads CASSMGDSGTDTQYF. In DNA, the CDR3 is TGTGCCAGTAGCATGGGGGATAGCGGCACAGATACGCAGTATTTT.

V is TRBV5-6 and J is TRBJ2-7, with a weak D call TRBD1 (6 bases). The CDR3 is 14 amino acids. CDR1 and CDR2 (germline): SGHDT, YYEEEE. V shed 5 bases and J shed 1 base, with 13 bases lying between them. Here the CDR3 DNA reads TGTGCCAGCAGAACGGACAGTGAGTCCTACGAGCAGTACTTC. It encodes CASRTDSESYEQYF. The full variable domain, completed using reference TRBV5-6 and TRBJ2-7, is DAGVTQSPTHLIKTRGQQVTLRCSPKSGHDTVSWYQQALGQGPQFIFQYYEEEERQRGNFPDRFSGHQFPNYSSELNVNALLLGDSALYLCASRTDSESYEQYFGPGTRLTVT.

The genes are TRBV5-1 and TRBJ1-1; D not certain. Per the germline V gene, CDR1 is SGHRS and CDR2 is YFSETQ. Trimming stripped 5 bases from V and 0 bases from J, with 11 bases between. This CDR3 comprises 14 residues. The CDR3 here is CASRPAGLNTEAFF. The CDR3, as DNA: TGCGCCAGCAGGCCAGCAGGACTGAACACTGAAGCTTTCTTT.

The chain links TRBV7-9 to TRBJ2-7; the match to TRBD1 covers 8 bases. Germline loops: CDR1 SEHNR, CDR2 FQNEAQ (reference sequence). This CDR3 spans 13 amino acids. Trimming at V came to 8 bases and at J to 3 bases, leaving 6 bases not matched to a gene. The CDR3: CASGPGTGYEQYF. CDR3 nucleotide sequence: TGTGCCAGCGGCCCAGGGACAGGCTACGAGCAGTACTTC.

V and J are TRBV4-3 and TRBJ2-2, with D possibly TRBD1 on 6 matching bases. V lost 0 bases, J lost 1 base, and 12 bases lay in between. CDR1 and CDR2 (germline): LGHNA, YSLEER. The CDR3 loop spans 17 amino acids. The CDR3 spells CASSQDKKQGNTGELFF. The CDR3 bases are TGCGCCAGCAGCCAAGATAAAAAACAGGGGAACACCGGGGAGCTGTTTTTT.

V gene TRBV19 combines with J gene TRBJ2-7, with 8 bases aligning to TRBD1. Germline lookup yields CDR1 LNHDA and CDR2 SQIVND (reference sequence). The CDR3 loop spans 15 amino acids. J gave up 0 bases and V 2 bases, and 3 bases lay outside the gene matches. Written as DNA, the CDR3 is TGTGCCAGTAGTATATCCAGGGGGCTCTCCTACGAGCAGTACTTC. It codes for CASSISRGLSYEQYF.

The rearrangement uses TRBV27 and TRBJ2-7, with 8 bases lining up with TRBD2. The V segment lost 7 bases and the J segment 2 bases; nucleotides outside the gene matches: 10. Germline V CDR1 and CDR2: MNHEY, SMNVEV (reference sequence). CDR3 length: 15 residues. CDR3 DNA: TGTGCCAGCACCAAAACGGGGGGGGGCACCTACGAGCAGTACTTC. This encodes CASTKTGGGTYEQYF.

The CDR3 sequence: CAWSGGSGDVDPYEQYF. CDR3 DNA sequence: TGTGCCTGGAGTGGGGGATCAGGGGACGTTGACCCATACGAGCAGTACTTC. J is TRBJ2-7 and V is TRBV30; tentative D call: TRBD1 (6 bases). Germline lookup yields CDR1 GTSNPN and CDR2 SVGIG (reference sequence). Trimming left V 1 base short and J 4 bases short, with 23 bases between. CDR3 size: 17 residues.

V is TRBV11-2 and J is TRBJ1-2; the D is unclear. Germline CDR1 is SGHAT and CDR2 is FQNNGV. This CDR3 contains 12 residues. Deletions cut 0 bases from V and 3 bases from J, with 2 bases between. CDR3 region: CASSLDHYGYTF. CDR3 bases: TGTGCCAGCAGCTTAGACCACTATGGCTACACCTTC. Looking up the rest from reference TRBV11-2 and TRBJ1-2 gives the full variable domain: EAGVAQSPRYKIIEKRQSVAFWCNPISGHATLYWYQQILGQGPKLLIQFQNNGVVDDSQLPKDRFSAERLKGVDSTLKIQPAKLEDSAVYLCASSLDHYGYTFGSGTRLTVV.